The 23 T cell receptor beta chains below all came from one sample that was sequenced in a study of T cells after yellow fever vaccination. TCRdb processed the 5' RACE reads anew with MiXCR; each CDR3 protein has one entry. There are some 100,000 distinct CDR3 sequences in the sample; about 7.2% occur only once, and approximately 2.7% lies in the top ten. The sample here was CD4+ T cells sorted from PBMCs, taken about 41 days after the first yellow fever vaccination. These receptors were taken from a man younger than 35 who received the YFV17D yellow fever vaccine.

This clonotype was counted at least ten times. This CDR3 is CASSRPGQSIGELFF. CDR3 sequence (DNA): TGTGCCAGCAGCCGCCCGGGACAGAGTATCGGGGAGCTGTTTTTT. V is TRBV14 and J is TRBJ2-2, with 7 bases identical to TRBD1. Trimming cost V 4 bases and J 7 bases; bases outside gene matches: 9. Germline CDR1 SGHDN, CDR2 FVKESK. The CDR3 length is 15 residues. Full variable domain (rest looked up from reference TRBV14 and TRBJ2-2): EAGVTQFPSHSVIEKGQTVTLRCDPISGHDNLYWYRRVMGKEIKFLLHFVKESKQDESGMPNNRFLAERTGGTYSTLKVQPAELEDSGVYFCASSRPGQSIGELFFGEGSRLTVL.

In its sample, this clonotype was seen many times. J is TRBJ2-4 and V is TRBV20-1; D is undetermined. Looked up from germline, CDR1 is DFQATT and CDR2 is SNEGSKA (reference sequence). This CDR3 contains 15 residues. The ends were cut back, 0 bases at V and 0 bases at J, with 9 bases in the middle. This CDR3 reads CSARDPRTAKNIQYF. CDR3 DNA sequence: TGCAGTGCTAGAGATCCCCGAACAGCCAAAAACATTCAGTACTTC.

This clonotype has a count of ten or more. The J gene is TRBJ2-3, the V gene TRBV2; 9 bases match TRBD2. J lost 2 bases, V lost 8 bases, and 8 bases had no gene match. Germline V gives CDR1 SNHLY, CDR2 FYNNEI. There are 15 residues in the CDR3. CDR3 sequence: CASGRLADSTDTQYF. The CDR3 DNA reads TGTGCCAGCGGCCGACTAGCGGATTCCACAGATACGCAGTATTTT.

This clonotype was counted ten times or more. J is TRBJ1-5 and V is TRBV12-3 or TRBV12-4; D is perhaps TRBD1 (5 bases). This CDR3 is built from 17 residues. V lost 2 bases, J lost 0 bases, and 14 bases lay in between. The CDR3 protein is CASSLRAGIYSNQPQHF. The CDR3 coding sequence is TGTGCCAGCAGTTTAAGGGCAGGGATCTATAGCAATCAGCCCCAGCATTTT.

This clonotype was observed many times. The chain uses TRBV25-1 and TRBJ1-2, with 8 bases identical to TRBD1. CDR3 length: 16 amino acids. CDR1 is MGHDK, CDR2 SYGVNS, per germline. Germline trimming cut 3 bases from V and 0 bases from J; bases unmatched to any gene: 6. The CDR3 sequence: CASSDHWTGPNYGYTF. DNA of the CDR3: TGTGCCAGCAGTGATCATTGGACAGGGCCTAACTATGGCTACACCTTC.

This clonotype was seen repeatedly, ten times or more. The V and J genes are TRBV10-3 and TRBJ2-2; D possibly corresponds to TRBD1 (6 bases). The germline CDR1 and CDR2 sequences are ENHRY and SYGVKD. Trimming stripped 4 bases from V and 6 bases from J, with 15 bases between. The CDR3 covers 15 residues. Here the CDR3 reads CAISVLWQGSGELFF. DNA for the CDR3: TGTGCCATCAGTGTTCTATGGCAGGGGTCCGGGGAGCTGTTTTTT.

This chain links TRBV5-6 with TRBJ1-6; perhaps TRBD1 as D (5 bases). Germline V gives CDR1 SGHDT, CDR2 YYEEEE. The CDR3 covers 15 residues. V was pared by 0 bases and J by 9 bases, with 13 bases between. CDR3 region: CASSLAAGLVSPLHF. CDR3 in DNA: TGTGCCAGCAGCTTGGCTGCAGGGTTGGTTTCACCCCTCCACTTT. Based on the CDR3 plus reference TRBV5-6 and TRBJ1-6, the full variable domain is DAGVTQSPTHLIKTRGQQVTLRCSPKSGHDTVSWYQQALGQGPQFIFQYYEEEERQRGNFPDRFSGHQFPNYSSELNVNALLLGDSALYLCASSLAAGLVSPLHFGNGTRLTVT.

The CDR3 here is CASSEKANVLTF. DNA of the CDR3: TGTGCCAGCTCTGAAAAGGCCAACGTCCTGACTTTC. The chain joins TRBV18 to TRBJ2-6; D is uncertain. CDR1 KGHSH and CDR2 LQKENI come from the germline V gene. V was clipped by 6 bases and J by 6 bases, with 6 bases between them. The CDR3 runs 12 residues.

This clonotype was picked up many times. The CDR3 sequence: CASSSGQGWSYGYTF. The CDR3 DNA reads TGTGCCAGCAGTTCTGGACAGGGGTGGAGCTATGGCTACACCTTC. The chain joins TRBV6-5 to TRBJ1-2; 9 nucleotides line up with TRBD1. The junction had 7 bases not matched to a gene; V was cut back by 4 bases and J by 4 bases. Germline V lookup: CDR1 MNHEY, CDR2 SVGAGI. CDR3 length: 15 amino acids.

This clonotype appeared many times. The chain has TRBV6-2 or TRBV6-3 and TRBJ2-5; 10 nucleotides agree with TRBD2. J lost 1 base, V lost 8 bases, and 7 bases had no gene match. The germline gives CDR1 MNHEY, CDR2 SVGEGT. The CDR3 runs to 15 residues. The CDR3 sequence is CASLVAGGPQETQYF. The CDR3 DNA is TGTGCCAGCCTCGTAGCGGGGGGACCCCAAGAGACCCAGTACTTC.

This clonotype came up many times. This chain uses TRBV20-1 with TRBJ2-2; D remains unclear. Trimming shortened V by 3 bases and J by 1 base, and 9 bases separated the two germline ends. From germline, CDR1 is DFQATT and CDR2 SNEGSKA (reference sequence). The CDR3 runs to 14 residues. CDR3 DNA: TGCAGTGCTAGGCGGCTGGGGAACACCGGGGAGCTGTTTTTT. Protein product: CSARRLGNTGELFF.

This clonotype was seen at least ten times. The chain joins TRBV20-1 to TRBJ1-2; 9 nucleotides line up with TRBD1. V dropped 6 bases and J dropped 4; count of bases not matched to a gene: 3. The CDR3 sequence is 12 residues long. The germline CDR1 and CDR2 sequences are DFQATT and SNEGSKA (reference sequence). For the CDR3, the DNA is TGCAGTGCCAAGGACAGGGGCTATGGCTACACCTTC. Its translation: CSAKDRGYGYTF.

This sequence joins TRBV5-4 and TRBJ2-3; D is unresolved. Per germline, CDR1 SGHNT and CDR2 YYREEE (reference sequence). This CDR3 has 14 residues. V lost 4 bases, J lost 3 bases, and 12 bases lay in between. CDR3 residues: CASSTAGGTDTQYF. DNA of the CDR3: TGTGCCAGCAGCACAGCCGGTGGAACAGATACGCAGTATTTT.

There are a few counts of this clonotype. V usage is TRBV4-1 and J usage is TRBJ1-6; D is perhaps TRBD1 (5 bases). CDR3 length: 15 amino acids. Germline V gene lookup returns CDR1 MGHRA and CDR2 YSYEKL. Deletions cut 1 base from V and 10 bases from J, with 14 bases between. In DNA, the CDR3 is TGCGCCAGCAGCCAAGTATGGGCAGGGAACTCACCCCTCCACTTT. This encodes CASSQVWAGNSPLHF.

As concerns this clonotype: A much bigger clone sits one base away, suggesting this may be a read error. V gene TRBV5-1 combines with J gene TRBJ1-4; D may be TRBD1 (5 bases). This CDR3 spans 15 amino acids. The germline CDR1 and CDR2 sequences are SGHRS and YFSETQ. V dropped 0 bases and J dropped 11 bases, with 17 bases sitting between them. CDR3 coding DNA: TGCGCCAGCAGCTTGGGATCGACAGTGGGTGATAAACTGTTTTTT. Residues: CASSLGSTVGDKLFF.

This clonotype was recorded at least ten times. The rearrangement links TRBV18 to TRBJ2-1, with 11 bases identical to TRBD2. Germline V gene sequence: CDR1 KGHSH, CDR2 LQKENI. The length of the CDR3 is 17 residues. Losses at the gene ends were 5 bases for V and 0 bases for J; bases not matched to a gene: 6. The CDR3 sequence: CASSGTSGSSSYNEQFF. CDR3 nucleotide sequence: TGTGCCAGCTCAGGGACTAGCGGATCTAGCTCCTACAATGAGCAGTTCTTC.

The gene calls are TRBV7-2 and TRBJ1-1; D uncertain. The CDR3 runs to 14 residues. Germline lookup yields CDR1 SGHTA and CDR2 FQGNSA. V lost 1 base and J lost 1, with 7 bases in between. For the CDR3, the DNA is TGTGCCAGCAGCTTAGAGGCTAGGAACACTGAAGCTTTCTTT. This encodes CASSLEARNTEAFF.

This clonotype was counted many times. The chain employs TRBV5-6 and TRBJ1-2; 7 nucleotides align to TRBD1. CDR3 size: 15 residues. The germline V gene encodes CDR1 SGHDT and CDR2 YYEEEE. Trimming took 4 bases from V and 4 from J; bases not matched to a gene: 10. The CDR3 spells CASSPGGDGIYGYTF. The DNA of the CDR3 is TGTGCCAGCAGCCCAGGGGGGGACGGCATCTATGGCTACACCTTC.

This clonotype has at least ten counts. An end of the junction differs from the germline gene, which may be a read error. V usage is TRBV7-7 and J usage is TRBJ2-1; 11 bases line up with TRBD2. Germline values: CDR1 SSHAT, CDR2 FNYEAQ (reference sequence). The length of the CDR3 is 15 residues. CDR3 in DNA: TGTGCTAGCAGCACTGGGACTAGCGGACGCACTGAGCAGTTCTTC. Amino acids: CASSTGTSGRTEQFF.

This clonotype has a count of ten or more. The chain carries TRBV6-1 and TRBJ1-2; D gene unclear. V was pared by 7 bases and J by 3 bases, with 15 bases between. Germline V gene data show CDR1 as MNHNS and CDR2 as SASEGT. This CDR3 is built from 14 residues. The CDR3 is CASKEGQDYYGYTF. DNA of the CDR3: TGTGCCAGCAAAGAGGGCCAGGACTACTATGGCTACACCTTC.

This clonotype was seen at least ten times. V usage is TRBV20-1 and J usage is TRBJ2-1; D gene uncertain. The length of the CDR3 is 11 residues. V lost 0 bases and J 8 bases, leaving 5 bases between the germline ends. Germline loops: CDR1 DFQATT, CDR2 SNEGSKA (reference sequence). This CDR3 is CSARDRDEQFF. The CDR3 DNA follows: TGCAGTGCTAGAGATCGGGATGAGCAGTTCTTC.

A few counts support this clonotype. CDR3 DNA sequence: TGTGCCAGCAGTGCCGAGGGGATTAGCAATCAGCCCCAGCATTTT. Translating gives CASSAEGISNQPQHF. The chain combines TRBV2 with TRBJ1-5, with a tentative D call TRBD1 (5 bases). Between the trimmed V and J ends, which lost 4 bases and 0 bases, there was a span of 10 bases. The CDR3 length is 15 residues. Germline assignment: CDR1 SNHLY and CDR2 FYNNEI.

Only a few counts were recorded for this clonotype. This rearrangement joins TRBV12-3 or TRBV12-4 to TRBJ1-3; D uncertain. The V gene lost 3 bases and the J gene lost 2 bases, with 14 bases spanning the gap. The CDR3 has 16 amino acids. In nucleotides, the CDR3 is TGTGCCAGCAGTTTGTGGGGAAACGCGGCTGGAAACACCATATATTTT. Residues: CASSLWGNAAGNTIYF.